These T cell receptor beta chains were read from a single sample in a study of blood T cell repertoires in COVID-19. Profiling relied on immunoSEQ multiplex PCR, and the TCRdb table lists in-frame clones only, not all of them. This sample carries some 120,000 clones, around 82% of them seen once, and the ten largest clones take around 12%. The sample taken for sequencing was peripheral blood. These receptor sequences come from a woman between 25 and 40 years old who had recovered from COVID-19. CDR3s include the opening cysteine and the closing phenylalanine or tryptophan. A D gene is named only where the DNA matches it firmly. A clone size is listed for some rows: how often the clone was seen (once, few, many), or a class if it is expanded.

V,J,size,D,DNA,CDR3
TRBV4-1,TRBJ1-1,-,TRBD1,TGCGCCAGCAGCCAAGGGAAGACAGGGCCCCAGAACACTGAAGCTTTCTTT,CASSQGKTGPQNTEAFF
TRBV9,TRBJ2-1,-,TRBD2,TGTGCCAGCAGCGTAGCGGGGACTAGCGCTGCCAATGAGCAGTTCTTC,CASSVAGTSAANEQFF
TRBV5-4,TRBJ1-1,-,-,TGTGCCAGCAGCTTGGACAGATCCCCTGAAGCTTTCTTT,CASSLDRSPEAFF
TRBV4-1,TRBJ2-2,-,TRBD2,TGCGCCAGCAGCCCCGGGGGGGGGCGGACCGGGGAGCTGTTTTTT,CASSPGGGRTGELFF
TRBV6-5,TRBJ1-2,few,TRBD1,TGTGCCAGCAGTTACTGGGGACAGGGGGTTGGCTACACCTTC,CASSYWGQGVGYTF
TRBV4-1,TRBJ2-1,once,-,TGCGCCAGCAGCCCGCAGGGTAATGAGCAGTTCTTC,CASSPQGNEQFF
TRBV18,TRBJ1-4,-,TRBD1,TGTGCCAGCTCCTGGGACAGGCCGACTAATGAAAAACTGTTTTTT,CASSWDRPTNEKLFF
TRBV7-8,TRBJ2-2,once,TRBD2,TGTGCCAGCAGACACGGACTAGCGGGAGTTGGAGGCACCGGGGAGCTGTTTTTT,CASRHGLAGVGGTGELFF
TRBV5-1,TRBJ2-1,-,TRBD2,TGCGCCAGCAGCTTGGCCCCCCGCGGGAGTCACAATGAGCAGTTCTTC,CASSLAPRGSHNEQFF
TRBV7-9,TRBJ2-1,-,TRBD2,TGTGCCAGCAGCTCGGGACTAGCGGGAAAGGATGAGCAGTTCTTC,CASSSGLAGKDEQFF
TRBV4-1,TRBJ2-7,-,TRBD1,TGCGCCAGCAGCCAAGACAATGTCAGGGGGAAGCAGTACTTC,CASSQDNVRGKQYF
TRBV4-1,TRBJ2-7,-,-,TGCGCCAGCAGCCAAGAGGCGGCTAGTGGGGCTTACGAGCAGTACTTC,CASSQEAASGAYEQYF
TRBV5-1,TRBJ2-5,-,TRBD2,TGCGCCAGCTGTGAAGTGCCGGGACTAGCGGGAGAGACCCAGTACTTC,CASCEVPGLAGETQYF
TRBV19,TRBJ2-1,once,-,TGTGCCAGTAGTATAATTTTCCCGAGCCGCTCCTACAATGAGCAGTTCTTC,CASSIIFPSRSYNEQFF
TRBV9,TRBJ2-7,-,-,TGTGCCAGCAGTTCTAGCGTCAGCTCCTACGAGCAGTACTTC,CASSSSVSSYEQYF
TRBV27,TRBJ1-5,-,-,TGTGCCAGCAGTGGCCTCGGGGTGAGTCGTCAGCCCCAGCATTTT,CASSGLGVSRQPQHF
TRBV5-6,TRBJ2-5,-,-,TGTGCCAGCAGCTTGGTGTCAGACCAAGAGACCCAGTACTTC,CASSLVSDQETQYF
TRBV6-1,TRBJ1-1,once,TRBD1,TGTGCCAGCAGTGACAAACCTGACAGGGTTGAAGCTTTCTTT,CASSDKPDRVEAFF
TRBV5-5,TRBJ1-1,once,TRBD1,TGTGCCAGCAGCTATACGGGACAGGGGAGGGACACTGAAGCTTTCTTT,CASSYTGQGRDTEAFF
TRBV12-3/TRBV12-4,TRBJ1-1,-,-,TGTGCCAGCCGGGTCGGGGACACTGAAGCTTTCTTT,CASRVGDTEAFF
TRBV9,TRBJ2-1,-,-,TGTGCCAGCAGCGATGCGTACTACAATGAGCAGTTCTTC,CASSDAYYNEQFF
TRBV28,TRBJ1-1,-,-,TGTGCCAGCAGTTTATACGCAGGGAGGGACACTGAAGCTTTCTTT,CASSLYAGRDTEAFF
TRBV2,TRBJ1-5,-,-,TGTGCCAGCAGTGAAAGAGAGGATCAGCCCCAGCATTTT,CASSEREDQPQHF
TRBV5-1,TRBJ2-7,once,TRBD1,TGCGCCAGCAGCAGGACAGGGTTAGACTACGAGCAGTACTTC,CASSRTGLDYEQYF
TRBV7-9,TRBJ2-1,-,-,TGTGCCAGCAGCCACCGAGGGAATGAGCAGTTCTTC,CASSHRGNEQFF
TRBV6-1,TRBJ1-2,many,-,TGTGCCAGCAGTGATGGAGTCGGCTACACCTTC,CASSDGVGYTF
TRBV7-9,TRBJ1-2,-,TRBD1,TGTGCCAGCAGCAACCCCGGGACAGGTTGGAAGGGGGGCTACACCTTC,CASSNPGTGWKGGYTF
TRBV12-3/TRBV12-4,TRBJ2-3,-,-,TGTGCCAGCAGCCAGAGGGGCACAGATACGCAGTATTTT,CASSQRGTDTQYF
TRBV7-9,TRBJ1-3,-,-,TGTGCCAGCAGCCCAGACAGGACTGGAAACACCATATATTTT,CASSPDRTGNTIYF
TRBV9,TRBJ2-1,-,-,TGTGCCAGCAGCGTAGTAGATGGTGAGCAGTTCTTC,CASSVVDGEQFF
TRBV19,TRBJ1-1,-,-,TGTGCCAGTAGTATTGGGCTACGGAACACTGAAGCTTTCTTT,CASSIGLRNTEAFF
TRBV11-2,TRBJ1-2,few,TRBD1,TGTGCCAGCAGCAGGACAGGGGCAGACTATGGCTACACCTTC,CASSRTGADYGYTF
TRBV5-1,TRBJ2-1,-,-,TGCGCCAGCAGCTTGGAATTCGGGGATTTCAATGAGCAGTTCTTC,CASSLEFGDFNEQFF
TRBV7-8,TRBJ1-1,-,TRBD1,TGTGCCAGCAGCGTCCGGGACAGGGTGGGGACTGAAGCTTTCTTT,CASSVRDRVGTEAFF
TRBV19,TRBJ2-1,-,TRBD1,TGTGCCAGTAGGGACAGGGAAATTGAGCAGTTCTTC,CASRDREIEQFF
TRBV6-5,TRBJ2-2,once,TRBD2,TGTGCCAGCAGGTCTAGCGGGGGGTACACCGGGGAGCTGTTTTTT,CASRSSGGYTGELFF
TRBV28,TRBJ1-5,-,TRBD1,TGTGCCAGCAGTCTTACGAGGGGGCTTCAGCCCCAGCATTTT,CASSLTRGLQPQHF
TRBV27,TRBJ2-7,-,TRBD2,TGTGCCACTACTAGCGGGTCCTACGAGCAGTACTTC,CATTSGSYEQYF
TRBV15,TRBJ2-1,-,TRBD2,TGTGCCACCAGCAGAGGCACTAGCGGGAGGAACAATGAGCAGTTCTTC,CATSRGTSGRNNEQFF
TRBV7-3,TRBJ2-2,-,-,TGTGCCAGCAGTCAAGGGGGTACCGGGGAGCTGTTTTTT,CASSQGGTGELFF
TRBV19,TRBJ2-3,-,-,TGTGCCAGTAGGTCCTCCTTCGCGGGTCCCAATACGCAGTATTTT,CASRSSFAGPNTQYF
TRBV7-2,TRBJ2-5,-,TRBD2,TGTGCCAGCAGCGAGAGACTAGCGGGGTCGGAGACCCAGTACTTC,CASSERLAGSETQYF
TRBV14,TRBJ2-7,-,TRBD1,TGTGCCAGCAGACGCACCGGGACAGGGGCCTACGAGCAGTACTTC,CASRRTGTGAYEQYF
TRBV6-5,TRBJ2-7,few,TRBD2,TGTGCCAGCACAGGGCGGGGGGGTTCCGAGCAGTACTTC,CASTGRGGSEQYF
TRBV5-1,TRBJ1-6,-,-,TGCGCCAGCAGCTTAGACTCGAGCTCCTATAATTCACCCCTCCACTTT,CASSLDSSSYNSPLHF
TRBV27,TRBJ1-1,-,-,TGTGCCAGCAGTACCTACCCTCTTACGGTTGCTGAAGCTTTCTTT,CASSTYPLTVAEAFF
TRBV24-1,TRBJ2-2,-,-,TGTGCCACCAGTGGAGGAAGCCCGAACACCGGGGAGCTGTTTTTT,CATSGGSPNTGELFF
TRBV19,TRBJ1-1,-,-,TGTGCCAGTAGTATAGAAGACTCCAACACTGAAGCTTTCTTT,CASSIEDSNTEAFF
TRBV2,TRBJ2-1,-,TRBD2,TGTGCCAGCAGCGCGACTAGCGGGAGTATTAATGAGCAGTTCTTC,CASSATSGSINEQFF
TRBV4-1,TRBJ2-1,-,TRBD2,TGCGCCAGCAGCCAAGGTGGGACTAGCGGGAAAAATGAGCAGTTCTTC,CASSQGGTSGKNEQFF
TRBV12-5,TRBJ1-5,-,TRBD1,TGTGCTAGTGGTTTGGTAATATCGACAGGGTCGGACAATCAGCCCCAGCATTTT,CASGLVISTGSDNQPQHF
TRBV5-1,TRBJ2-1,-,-,TGCGCCAGCAGCTTGGGCAGGGAGGCCTACAATGAGCAGTTCTTC,CASSLGREAYNEQFF
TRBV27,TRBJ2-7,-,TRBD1,TGTGCCAGCAGTTCTCTGCGACAGGGTGGAGGCTACGAGCAGTACTTC,CASSSLRQGGGYEQYF
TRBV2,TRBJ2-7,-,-,TGTGCCAGCAGTCCACAGGAGGGCTACGAGCAGTACTTC,CASSPQEGYEQYF
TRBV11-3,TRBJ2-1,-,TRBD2,TGTGCCAGCAGCCCGGGGACTAGCGGGACCCCTTACCGGATTCGCAATGAGCAGTTCTTC,CASSPGTSGTPYRIRNEQFF
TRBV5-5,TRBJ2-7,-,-,TGTGCCAGCAGCCACGAGGACAGACTACCCTACGAGCAGTACTTC,CASSHEDRLPYEQYF